This TCR beta chain was captured by sequencing in a study of blood T cell repertoires in COVID-19. The table came from immunoSEQ multiplex PCR; TCRdb's copy has only in-frame clones and leaves some out. This sample carries some 130,000 clones, roughly 83% of them seen once, and the ten largest clones take approximately 1.5%. The CDR3 covers 13 residues. Germline V gene data show CDR1 as SGHDT and CDR2 as YYEEEE. Trimming at V came to 1 base and at J to 7 bases, leaving 4 bases not matched to a gene. Sample: peripheral blood. This TCR came from a man aged 60 to 69 with acute or convalescent COVID-19. The chain couples TRBV5-6 to TRBJ1-2; TRBD1 aligns across 7 bases. The CDR3 protein is CASSLYQGGGYTF. The CDR3 DNA is TGTGCCAGCAGCTTGTACCAGGGGGGTGGCTACACCTTC.